Shown below are 24 T cell receptor beta chains from a single sample sequenced in a study of identical twins. Via MiXCR, TCRdb re-called the 5' RACE reads, giving one row per CDR3 protein. The sample has hundreds of thousands of distinct CDR3 sequences; around 10% are singletons. Sequencing used memory (CD45RO+) T cells sorted from blood. These receptors all come from a woman under 30 in good health.

Only a few counts were recorded for this clonotype. The CDR3 here is CATSDPTGGADNEQFF. The CDR3 DNA sequence: TGTGCCACCAGTGATCCCACAGGGGGCGCAGACAATGAGCAGTTCTTC. The V call is TRBV24-1, the J call TRBJ2-1, with TRBD1 matching over 9 bases. This CDR3 is 16 amino acids long. In germline, CDR1 is KGHDR, CDR2 SFDVKD. The ends lost 3 bases at V and 5 bases at J; junction bases unmatched: 7.

The chain employs TRBV27 and TRBJ2-1, with D possibly being TRBD2 (6 bases). Germline CDR1 MNHEY, CDR2 SMNVEV (reference sequence). Trimming removed 5 bases from V and 7 bases from J, with 18 bases in between. The CDR3 runs to 15 residues. Here the CDR3 reads CASSQASGFVNEQFF. CDR3 in DNA: TGTGCCAGCAGTCAAGCAAGCGGGTTCGTTAATGAGCAGTTCTTC.

At least ten counts were recorded for this clonotype. The chain combines TRBV29-1 with TRBJ2-6, with 8 bases identical to TRBD1. Germline V gene sequence: CDR1 SQVTM, CDR2 ANQGSEA. J gave up 3 bases and V 5 bases, and 9 bases lay outside the gene matches. CDR3 length: 16 residues. The DNA for the CDR3 is TGCAGCGTTCTACCGCAGGGGGCATTTGGGGCCAACGTCCTGACTTTC. Translating gives CSVLPQGAFGANVLTF.

This clonotype occurred many times. The rearrangement uses TRBV20-1 and TRBJ2-3; no clear D gene. This CDR3 comprises 13 residues. Germline V lookup: CDR1 DFQATT, CDR2 SNEGSKA (reference sequence). With 0 bases removed from V and 5 bases from J, the gap between germline ends came to 9 bases. The CDR3: CSARDDIRDTQYF. The CDR3 DNA is TGCAGTGCTAGAGATGATATCCGAGATACGCAGTATTTT.

This clonotype was seen only a few times. V gene TRBV9 combines with J gene TRBJ2-3; possibly TRBD1 for D (5 bases). Between the trimmed V and J ends, which lost 3 bases and 0 bases, there was a span of 14 bases. Germline loops: CDR1 SGDLS, CDR2 YYNGEE. The CDR3 extends over 16 amino acids. For the CDR3, the DNA is TGTGCCAGCAGCGCAACAGGATTAGGGAGCACAGATACGCAGTATTTT. Translation gives CASSATGLGSTDTQYF.

This clonotype was found a few times. V gene TRBV5-1 combines with J gene TRBJ2-3; 15 bases agree with TRBD2. V shed 4 bases, J shed 0 bases, and the junction held 9 bases outside the gene matches. Germline CDR1 and CDR2: SGHRS and YFSETQ. This CDR3 is built from 19 residues. CDR3 loop: CASSVSGTSGGLSTDTQYF. DNA of the CDR3: TGCGCCAGCAGCGTATCCGGGACTAGCGGGGGGCTGAGCACAGATACGCAGTATTTT.

This clonotype was recorded a few times. This chain connects TRBV6-5 to TRBJ2-3; no reliable D call. CDR1 MNHEY and CDR2 SVGAGI come from the germline V gene. The CDR3 consists of 14 residues. V lost 4 bases, J lost 1 base, and 9 bases lay in between. For the CDR3, the DNA is TGTGCCAGCAGTTTCGCCCTCCGCACAGATACGCAGTATTTT. This gives the protein CASSFALRTDTQYF.

In its sample, this clonotype was seen a few times. The J gene is TRBJ2-7, the V gene TRBV20-1, with D perhaps TRBD1 or TRBD2 (5 bases each). The V gene lost 5 bases and the J gene lost 7 bases, with 24 bases spanning the gap. Germline CDR1 and CDR2: DFQATT and SNEGSKA (reference sequence). This CDR3 region has 15 residues. This CDR3 is CSAEIPGRLPREQYF. The CDR3 coding sequence is TGCAGTGCTGAAATTCCGGGACGTTTGCCGAGGGAGCAGTACTTC.

The table lists this clonotype with a few counts. This chain uses TRBV6-1 with TRBJ2-5, with 11 bases aligning to TRBD2. V dropped 6 bases and J dropped 2; count of bases not matched to a gene: 8. CDR3 length: 16 amino acids. Germline CDR1 MNHNS, CDR2 SASEGT. CDR3 DNA sequence: TGTGCCAGCAGCCAGGGACTAGCGGAAGCACAAGAGACCCAGTACTTC. Translating it yields CASSQGLAEAQETQYF.

This clonotype came up many times. V is TRBV5-1 and J is TRBJ2-5; D is unresolved. The CDR3 sequence is 13 residues long. CDR1 SGHRS and CDR2 YFSETQ come from the germline V gene. Trimming shortened V by 0 bases and J by 2 bases, and 5 bases separated the two germline ends. This chain's CDR3 is CASSLAIQETQYF. CDR3 sequence (DNA): TGCGCCAGCAGCTTGGCCATTCAAGAGACCCAGTACTTC.

This clonotype was seen at least ten times. This chain connects TRBV5-1 to TRBJ2-4; possible D gene TRBD1, 5 bases. Trimming cost V 7 bases and J 6 bases, with 17 bases left between them. The CDR3 contains 14 residues. Germline loops: CDR1 SGHRS, CDR2 YFSETQ. The CDR3 spells CASGQGAYRNIQYF. CDR3 DNA: TGCGCCAGCGGCCAAGGGGCTTATAGAAACATTCAGTACTTC.

This clonotype turned up a few times. The rearrangement uses TRBV19 and TRBJ2-3; D unclear. CDR1 is LNHDA, CDR2 SQIVND, per germline (reference sequence). The CDR3 is 15 amino acids. V was shortened by 5 bases and J by 8 bases, with 20 bases between the two germline ends. The CDR3 DNA sequence: TGTGCCAGTAGTGGAACGGGCAAAGGATCGGGTACGCAGTATTTT. As protein: CASSGTGKGSGTQYF.

The rearrangement joins TRBV7-8 to TRBJ1-1, with D perhaps TRBD1 (6 bases). Between the trimmed V and J ends, which lost 5 bases and 1 base, there was a span of 11 bases. Germline V gene sequence: CDR1 SGHVS, CDR2 FQNEAQ. The CDR3 totals 14 residues. CDR3 in amino acids: CASSPHRENTEAFF. CDR3 sequence (DNA): TGTGCCAGCAGCCCTCACAGGGAGAACACTGAAGCTTTCTTT.

This clonotype was seen a few times. V and J are TRBV7-3 and TRBJ2-1; possibly TRBD1 for D (5 bases). Germline V gives CDR1 SGHTA, CDR2 FQGTGA. The CDR3 is 12 amino acids. With 5 bases removed from V and 10 bases from J, the gap between germline ends came to 12 bases. The CDR3 coding sequence is TGTGCCAGCAGCGCGGACACCCGGGAGCAGTTCTTC. This gives the protein CASSADTREQFF.

The chain couples TRBV18 to TRBJ1-2, with 7 bases lining up with TRBD1. Germline lookup yields CDR1 KGHSH and CDR2 LQKENI. Trimming at V came to 8 bases and at J to 4 bases, leaving 7 bases not matched to a gene. The CDR3 spans 13 residues. The CDR3 nucleotides read TGTGCCAGCAGAACAGGGGTCGGCTATGGCTACACCTTC. Translation gives CASRTGVGYGYTF.

In this sample, this clonotype turned up many times. The germline gene is not matched at one end of the junction; a read error may be the cause. V and J are TRBV5-1 and TRBJ2-7; weak D call: TRBD2 (6 bases). The length of the CDR3 is 13 residues. CDR1 SGHRS and CDR2 YFSETQ come from the germline V gene. The CDR3 sequence: CASSPAGLTIISF. CDR3 coding DNA: TGCGCCAGCAGCCCGGCGGGACTTACAATTATAAGCTTC.

At least ten counts were recorded for this clonotype. The rearrangement joins TRBV7-8 to TRBJ2-7; tentative D call: TRBD2 (6 bases). The ends were cut back, 0 bases at V and 2 bases at J, with 8 bases in the middle. From germline, CDR1 is SGHVS and CDR2 FQNEAQ. This CDR3 is built from 14 residues. The CDR3 coding sequence is TGTGCCAGCAGCTTAGCGGGGGGAACCTACGAGCAGTACTTC. This codes for CASSLAGGTYEQYF.

The gene calls are TRBV7-9 and TRBJ2-5; possible D gene TRBD2, 6 bases. CDR1 and CDR2 (germline): SEHNR, FQNEAQ (reference sequence). This CDR3 is 13 amino acids long. V lost 4 bases and J lost 5, with 11 bases in between. CDR3 bases: TGTGCCAGCAGCTCACGGGGGAAGGAGACCCAGTACTTC. Its protein product is CASSSRGKETQYF.

This rearrangement joins TRBV5-1 to TRBJ1-2; 8 nucleotides match TRBD1. CDR3 length: 14 residues. V dropped 3 bases and J dropped 4; count of bases not matched to a gene: 5. The germline V gene encodes CDR1 SGHRS and CDR2 YFSETQ. In DNA form, the CDR3 reads TGCGCCAGCAGCTCTAGGACAGGGACCTATGGCTACACCTTC. Amino acid sequence: CASSSRTGTYGYTF.

CDR3 DNA sequence: TGTGCCAGCAGTCCTGGGCGTGGGACAGGGAATGAAAAACTGTTTTTT. Protein: CASSPGRGTGNEKLFF. The chain recombines TRBV6-2 or TRBV6-3 with TRBJ1-4, with 9 bases lining up with TRBD1. The CDR3 is 16 residues long. V dropped 5 bases and J dropped 5; count of bases not matched to a gene: 9. CDR1 is MNHEY and CDR2 is SVGEGT in the germline V gene.

This clonotype has at least ten counts. The chain has TRBV6-5 and TRBJ2-2, with unresolved D. From germline, CDR1 is MNHEY and CDR2 SVGAGI. The ends were cut back, 0 bases at V and 5 bases at J, with 7 bases in the middle. The CDR3 has 14 residues. CDR3 bases: TGTGCCAGCAGTTACTCGGGTGCGACCGGGGAGCTGTTTTTT. Translating gives CASSYSGATGELFF.

This clonotype was found many times. The chain links TRBV2 to TRBJ1-1; D is undetermined. Per the germline V gene, CDR1 is SNHLY and CDR2 is FYNNEI. The germline V and J ends were trimmed by 2 bases and 4 bases, with 5 bases remaining between them. The CDR3 has 12 residues. The CDR3 DNA is TGTGCCAGCAGTGAATACAGCACTGAAGCTTTCTTT. It yields the protein CASSEYSTEAFF.

This clonotype has only a few counts. V usage is TRBV5-6 and J usage is TRBJ2-7, with 9 bases that match TRBD2. Germline CDR1 is SGHDT and CDR2 is YYEEEE. Losses at the gene ends were 2 bases for V and 3 bases for J; bases not matched to a gene: 3. The CDR3 loop spans 14 amino acids. CDR3 sequence (DNA): TGTGCCAGCAGCTTCTCTAGCGGGATCTACGAGCAGTACTTC. It encodes CASSFSSGIYEQYF.

This clonotype has just a few counts. V and J are TRBV20-1 and TRBJ2-2; no reliable D call. Trimming removed 0 bases at V and 6 bases at J, with 8 bases between. The germline V gene encodes CDR1 DFQATT and CDR2 SNEGSKA (reference sequence). This CDR3 contains 13 residues. CDR3 sequence (DNA): TGCAGTGCTAGAGATCAGGCCGCCGGGGAGCTGTTTTTT. It encodes CSARDQAAGELFF.